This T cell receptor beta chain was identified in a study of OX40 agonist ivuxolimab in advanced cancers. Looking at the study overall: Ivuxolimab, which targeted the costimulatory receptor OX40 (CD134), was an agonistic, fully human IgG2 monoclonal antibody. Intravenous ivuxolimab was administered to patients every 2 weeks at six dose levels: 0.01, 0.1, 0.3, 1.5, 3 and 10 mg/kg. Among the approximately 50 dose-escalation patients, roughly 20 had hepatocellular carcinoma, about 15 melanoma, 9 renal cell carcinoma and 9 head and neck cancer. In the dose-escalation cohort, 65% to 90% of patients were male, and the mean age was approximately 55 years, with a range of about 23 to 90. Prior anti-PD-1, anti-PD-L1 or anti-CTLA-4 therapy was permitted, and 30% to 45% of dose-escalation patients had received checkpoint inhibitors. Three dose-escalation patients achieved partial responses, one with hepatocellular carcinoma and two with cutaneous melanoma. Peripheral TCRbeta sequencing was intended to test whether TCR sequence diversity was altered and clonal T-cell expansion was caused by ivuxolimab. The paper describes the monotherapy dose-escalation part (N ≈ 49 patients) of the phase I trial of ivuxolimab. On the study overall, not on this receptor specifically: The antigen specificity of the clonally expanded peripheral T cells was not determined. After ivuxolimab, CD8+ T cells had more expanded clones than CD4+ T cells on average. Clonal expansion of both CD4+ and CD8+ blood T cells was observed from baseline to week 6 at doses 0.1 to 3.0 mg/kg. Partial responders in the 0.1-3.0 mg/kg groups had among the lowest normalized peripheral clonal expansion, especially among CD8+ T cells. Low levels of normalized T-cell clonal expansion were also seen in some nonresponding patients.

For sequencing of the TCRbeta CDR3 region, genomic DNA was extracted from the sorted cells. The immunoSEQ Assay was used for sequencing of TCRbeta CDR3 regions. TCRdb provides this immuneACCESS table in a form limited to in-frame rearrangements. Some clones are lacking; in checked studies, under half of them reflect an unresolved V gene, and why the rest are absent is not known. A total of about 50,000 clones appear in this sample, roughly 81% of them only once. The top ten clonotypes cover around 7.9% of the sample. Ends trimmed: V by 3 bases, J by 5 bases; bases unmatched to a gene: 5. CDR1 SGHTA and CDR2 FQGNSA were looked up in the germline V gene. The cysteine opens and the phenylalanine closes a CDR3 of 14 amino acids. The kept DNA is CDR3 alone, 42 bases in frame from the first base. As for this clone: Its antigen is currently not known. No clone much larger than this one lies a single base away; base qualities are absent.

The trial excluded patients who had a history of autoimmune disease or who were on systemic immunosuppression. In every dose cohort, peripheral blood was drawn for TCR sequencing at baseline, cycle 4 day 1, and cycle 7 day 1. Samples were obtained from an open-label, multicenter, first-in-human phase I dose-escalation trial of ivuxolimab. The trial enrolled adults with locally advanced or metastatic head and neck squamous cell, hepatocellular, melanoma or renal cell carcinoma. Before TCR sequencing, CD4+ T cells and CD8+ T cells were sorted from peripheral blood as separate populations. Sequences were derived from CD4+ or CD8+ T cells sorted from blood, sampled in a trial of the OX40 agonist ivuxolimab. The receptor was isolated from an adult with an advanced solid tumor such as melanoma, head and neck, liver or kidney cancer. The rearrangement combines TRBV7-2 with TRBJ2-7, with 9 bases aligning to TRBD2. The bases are TGTGCCAGCAGCTTGGCGGGAGGGATGCACGAGCAGTACTTC. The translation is CASSLAGGMHEQYF.